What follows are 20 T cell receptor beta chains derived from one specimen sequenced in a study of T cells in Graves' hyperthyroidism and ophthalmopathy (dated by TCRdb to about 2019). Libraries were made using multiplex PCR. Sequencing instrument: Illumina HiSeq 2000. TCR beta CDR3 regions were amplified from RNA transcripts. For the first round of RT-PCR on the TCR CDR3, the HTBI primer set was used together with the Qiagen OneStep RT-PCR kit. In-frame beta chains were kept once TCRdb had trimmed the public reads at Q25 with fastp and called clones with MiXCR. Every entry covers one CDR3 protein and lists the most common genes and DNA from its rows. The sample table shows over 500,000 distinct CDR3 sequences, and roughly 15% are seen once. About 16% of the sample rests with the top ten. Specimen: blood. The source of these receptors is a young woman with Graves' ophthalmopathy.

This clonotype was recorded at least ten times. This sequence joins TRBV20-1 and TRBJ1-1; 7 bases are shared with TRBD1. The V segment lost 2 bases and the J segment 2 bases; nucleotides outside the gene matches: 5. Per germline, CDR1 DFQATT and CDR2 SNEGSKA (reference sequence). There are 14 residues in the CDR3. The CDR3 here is CSARFGDRNTEAFF. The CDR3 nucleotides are TGCAGTGCTAGATTCGGGGACAGAAACACTGAAGCTTTCTTT.

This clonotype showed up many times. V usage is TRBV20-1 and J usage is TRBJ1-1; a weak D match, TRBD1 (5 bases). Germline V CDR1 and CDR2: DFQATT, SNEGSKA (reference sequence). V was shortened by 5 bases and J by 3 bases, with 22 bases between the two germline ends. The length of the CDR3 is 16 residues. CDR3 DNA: TGCAGTGCTGATCTTGCGTGGGACCGCGGGGACACTGAAGCTTTCTTT. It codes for CSADLAWDRGDTEAFF.

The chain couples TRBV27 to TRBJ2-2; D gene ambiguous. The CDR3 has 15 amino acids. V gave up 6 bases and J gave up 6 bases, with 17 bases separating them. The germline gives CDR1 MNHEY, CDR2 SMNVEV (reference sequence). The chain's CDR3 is CASRPPLEGSGELFF. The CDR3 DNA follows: TGTGCCAGCAGGCCCCCCCTGGAAGGGTCCGGGGAGCTGTTTTTT.

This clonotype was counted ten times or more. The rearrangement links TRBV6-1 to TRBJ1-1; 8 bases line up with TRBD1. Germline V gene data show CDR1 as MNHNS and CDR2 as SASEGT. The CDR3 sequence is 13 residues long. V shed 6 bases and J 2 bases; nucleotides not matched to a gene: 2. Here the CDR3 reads CASRTGENTEAFF. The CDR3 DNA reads TGTGCCAGCAGGACAGGGGAAAACACTGAAGCTTTCTTT.

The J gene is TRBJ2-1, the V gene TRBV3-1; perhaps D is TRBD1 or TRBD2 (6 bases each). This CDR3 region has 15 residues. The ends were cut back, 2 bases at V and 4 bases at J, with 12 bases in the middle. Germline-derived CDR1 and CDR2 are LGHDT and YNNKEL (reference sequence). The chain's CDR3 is CASSQRGAGYNEQFF. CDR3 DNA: TGTGCCAGCAGCCAAAGGGGGGCCGGTTACAATGAGCAGTTCTTC.

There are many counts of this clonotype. The CDR3 region has the DNA TGTGCCAGCAGGATACAGGAGGGGGAAAAACTGTTTTTT. This gives the protein CASRIQEGEKLFF. The chain employs TRBV2 and TRBJ1-4; D perhaps matches TRBD1 (5 bases). Between the trimmed V and J ends, which lost 6 bases and 8 bases, there was a span of 13 bases. The CDR3 loop spans 13 amino acids. Germline V gene data show CDR1 as SNHLY and CDR2 as FYNNEI. Looking up the rest from reference TRBV2 and TRBJ1-4 gives the full variable domain: EPEVTQTPSHQVTQMGQEVILRCVPISNHLYFYWYRQILGQKVEFLVSFYNNEISEKSEIFDDQFSVERPDGSNFTLKIRSTKLEDSAMYFCASRIQEGEKLFFGSGTQLSVL.

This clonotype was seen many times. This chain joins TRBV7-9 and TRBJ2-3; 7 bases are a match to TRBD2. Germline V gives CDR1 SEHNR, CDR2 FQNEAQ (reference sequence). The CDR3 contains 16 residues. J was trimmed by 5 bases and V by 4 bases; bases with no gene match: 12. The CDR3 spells CASSSTLAWEGDTQYF. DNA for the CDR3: TGTGCCAGCAGCTCGACTCTAGCGTGGGAGGGAGATACGCAGTATTTT.

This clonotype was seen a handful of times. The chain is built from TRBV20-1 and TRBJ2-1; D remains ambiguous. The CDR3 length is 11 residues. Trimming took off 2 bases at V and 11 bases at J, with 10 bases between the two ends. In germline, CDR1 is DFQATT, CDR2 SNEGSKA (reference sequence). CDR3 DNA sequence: TGCAGTGCTAGATTTCTAGGACAGCAGTTCTTC. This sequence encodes CSARFLGQQFF.

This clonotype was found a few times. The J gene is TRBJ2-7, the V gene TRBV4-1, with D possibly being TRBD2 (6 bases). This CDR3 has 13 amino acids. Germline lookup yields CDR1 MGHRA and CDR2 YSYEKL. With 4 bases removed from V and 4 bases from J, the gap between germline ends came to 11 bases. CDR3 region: CASSPDGGYEQYF. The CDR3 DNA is TGCGCCAGCAGCCCTGACGGGGGTTACGAGCAGTACTTC.

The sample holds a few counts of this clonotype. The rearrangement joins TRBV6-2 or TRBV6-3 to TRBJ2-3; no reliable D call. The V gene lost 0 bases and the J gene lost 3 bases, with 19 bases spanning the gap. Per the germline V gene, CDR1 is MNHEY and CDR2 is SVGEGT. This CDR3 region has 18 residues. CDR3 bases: TGTGCCAGCAGTTACTCTTACGTCAGTTTGTACGATACAGATACGCAGTATTTT. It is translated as CASSYSYVSLYDTDTQYF.

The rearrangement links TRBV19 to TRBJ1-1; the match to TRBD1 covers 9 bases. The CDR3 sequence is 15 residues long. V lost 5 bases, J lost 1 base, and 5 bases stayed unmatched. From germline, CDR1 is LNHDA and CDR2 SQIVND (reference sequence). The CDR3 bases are TGTGCCAGTAGTGAACAGGGGGCAGGGAACACTGAAGCTTTCTTT. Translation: CASSEQGAGNTEAFF.

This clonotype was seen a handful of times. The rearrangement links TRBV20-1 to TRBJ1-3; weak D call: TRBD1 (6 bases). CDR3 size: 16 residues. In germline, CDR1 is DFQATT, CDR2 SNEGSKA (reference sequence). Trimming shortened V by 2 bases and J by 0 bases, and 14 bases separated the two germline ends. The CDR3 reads CSARKPQGYSGNTIYF. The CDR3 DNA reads TGCAGTGCTAGAAAACCACAGGGCTACTCTGGAAACACCATATATTTT.

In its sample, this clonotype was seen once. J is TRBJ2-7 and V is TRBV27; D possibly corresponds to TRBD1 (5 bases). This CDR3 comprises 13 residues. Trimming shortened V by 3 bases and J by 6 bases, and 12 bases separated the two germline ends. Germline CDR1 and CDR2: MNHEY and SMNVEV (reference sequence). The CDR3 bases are TGTGCCAGCAGTTTCGGCAGGGCCTTCGAGCAGTACTTC. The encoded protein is CASSFGRAFEQYF.

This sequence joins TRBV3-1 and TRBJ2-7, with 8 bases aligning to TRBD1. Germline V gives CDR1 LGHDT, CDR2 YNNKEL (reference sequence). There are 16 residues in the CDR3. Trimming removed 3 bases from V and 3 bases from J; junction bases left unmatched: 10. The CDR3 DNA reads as TGTGCCAGCAGCCATATAGCCAGGACAGGGAGCTACGAGCAGTACTTC. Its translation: CASSHIARTGSYEQYF.

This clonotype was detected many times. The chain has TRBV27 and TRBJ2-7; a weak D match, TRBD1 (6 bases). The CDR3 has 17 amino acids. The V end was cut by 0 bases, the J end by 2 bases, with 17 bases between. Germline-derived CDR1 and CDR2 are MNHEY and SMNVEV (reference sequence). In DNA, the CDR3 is TGTGCCAGCAGTTTATCTTGGTCGGAACAGGGAACCTACGAGCAGTACTTC. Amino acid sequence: CASSLSWSEQGTYEQYF.

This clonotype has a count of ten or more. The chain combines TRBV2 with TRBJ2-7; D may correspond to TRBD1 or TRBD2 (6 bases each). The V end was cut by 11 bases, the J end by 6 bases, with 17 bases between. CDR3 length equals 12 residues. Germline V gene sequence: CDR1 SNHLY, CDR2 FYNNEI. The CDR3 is CAVIIGGREQYF. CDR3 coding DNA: TGTGCCGTCATCATCGGGGGCCGCGAGCAGTACTTC.

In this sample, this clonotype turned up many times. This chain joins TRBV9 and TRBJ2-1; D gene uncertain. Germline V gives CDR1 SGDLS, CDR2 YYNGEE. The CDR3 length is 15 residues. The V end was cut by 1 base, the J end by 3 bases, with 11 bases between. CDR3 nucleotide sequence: TGTGCCAGCAGCGTATTGGTGACCGGCTACAATGAGCAGTTCTTC. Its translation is CASSVLVTGYNEQFF.

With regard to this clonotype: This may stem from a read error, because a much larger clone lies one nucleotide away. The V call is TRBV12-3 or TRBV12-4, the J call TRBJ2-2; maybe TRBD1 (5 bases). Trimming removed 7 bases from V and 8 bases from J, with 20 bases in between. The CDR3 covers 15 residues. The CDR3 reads CASTSNEEGAGELFF. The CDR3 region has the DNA TGTGCCAGCACCTCGAATGAGGAAGGGGCGGGGGAGCTGTTTTTT.

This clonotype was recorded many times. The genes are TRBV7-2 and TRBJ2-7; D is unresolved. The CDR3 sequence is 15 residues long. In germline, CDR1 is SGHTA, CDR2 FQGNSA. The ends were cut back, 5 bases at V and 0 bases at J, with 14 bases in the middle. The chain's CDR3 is CASSHDARSSYEQYF. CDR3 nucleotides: TGTGCCAGCAGCCATGACGCTAGGAGCTCCTACGAGCAGTACTTC.

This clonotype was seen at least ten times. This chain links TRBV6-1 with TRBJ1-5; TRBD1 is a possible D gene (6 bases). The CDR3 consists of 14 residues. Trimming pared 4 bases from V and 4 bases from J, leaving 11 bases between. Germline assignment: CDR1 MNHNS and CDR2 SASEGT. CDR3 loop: CASSVFRGNQPQHF. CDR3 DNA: TGTGCCAGCAGTGTCTTCAGGGGAAATCAGCCCCAGCATTTT.